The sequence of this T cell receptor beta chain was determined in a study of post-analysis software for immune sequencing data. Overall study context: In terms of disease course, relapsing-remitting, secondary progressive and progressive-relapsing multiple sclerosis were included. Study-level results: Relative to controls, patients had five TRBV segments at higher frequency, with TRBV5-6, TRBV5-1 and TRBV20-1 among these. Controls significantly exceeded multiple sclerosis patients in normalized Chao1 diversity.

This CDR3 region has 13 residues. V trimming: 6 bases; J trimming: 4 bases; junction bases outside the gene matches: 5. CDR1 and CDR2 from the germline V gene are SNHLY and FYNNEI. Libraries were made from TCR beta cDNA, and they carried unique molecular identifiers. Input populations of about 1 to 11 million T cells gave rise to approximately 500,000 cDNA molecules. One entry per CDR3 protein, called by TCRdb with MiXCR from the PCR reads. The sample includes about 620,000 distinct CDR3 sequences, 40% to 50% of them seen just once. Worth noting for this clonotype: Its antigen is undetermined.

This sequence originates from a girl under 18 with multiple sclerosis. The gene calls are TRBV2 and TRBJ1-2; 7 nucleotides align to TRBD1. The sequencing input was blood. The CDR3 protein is CASRGDSLYGYTF. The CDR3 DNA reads TGTGCCAGCAGGGGGGACAGCCTCTATGGCTACACCTTC.